Shown below are 32 T cell receptor beta chains from a single sample sequenced in a study of spatial heterogeneity in lung cancer (dated by TCRdb to the late 2010s). Library creation used 5' RACE. The instrument was a NextSeq 500. In TCRdb, the public reads were trimmed at Q25 with fastp and aligned with MiXCR, with productive beta chains retained. For every CDR3 protein sequence, its rows merge into one entry that carries the most common genes and DNA. This sample gives about 38,000 distinct CDR3 sequences in total; 4% to 6% of them show up just once. The ten largest make up just over 25% of the sample. In the paper's terms, the time point label means: sample taken at primary tumor resection. Whole RNA extracted from tumor and nontumor lung tissue, or from cryopreserved PBMC samples, was used for TCR sequencing without cell sorting. Sequenced material: PBMCs, taken at surgery. These receptors all come from a female donor with early-stage non-small cell lung cancer.

The chain has TRBV12-3 or TRBV12-4 and TRBJ2-5; D may correspond to TRBD1 or TRBD2 (6 bases each). This CDR3 comprises 13 residues. V gave up 3 bases and J gave up 8 bases, with 13 bases separating them. In DNA, the CDR3 is TGTGCCAGCAGTTTGGGGGGCCCGGGAACCCAGTACTTC. Protein sequence: CASSLGGPGTQYF.

At least ten counts were recorded for this clonotype. The chain's CDR3 is CASSPGTVAYEQYF. The CDR3 DNA follows: TGTGCCAGTAGCCCCGGGACAGTGGCCTACGAGCAGTACTTC. The rearrangement joins TRBV19 to TRBJ2-7; TRBD1 agrees at 7 bases. The V segment lost 6 bases and the J segment 2 bases; nucleotides outside the gene matches: 7. There are 14 residues in the CDR3. Germline values: CDR1 LNHDA, CDR2 SQIVND (reference sequence).

Ten or more counts support this clonotype. The chain recombines TRBV6-6 with TRBJ1-1; D is possibly TRBD1 (5 bases). Germline CDR1 and CDR2: MNHNY and SVGAGI (reference sequence). The CDR3 sequence is 14 residues long. V dropped 1 base and J dropped 6 bases, with 12 bases sitting between them. This CDR3 reads CASSYLAGRAEAFF. In DNA form, the CDR3 reads TGTGCCAGCAGTTACTTAGCAGGGCGCGCTGAAGCTTTCTTT.

This clonotype was counted between two and nine times. The chain carries TRBV7-3 and TRBJ1-1; TRBD1 is a possible D gene (5 bases). V lost 5 bases and J lost 2, with 12 bases in between. The CDR3 spans 14 residues. Germline CDR1 and CDR2: SGHTA and FQGTGA. The CDR3, as DNA: TGTGCCAGCAGCCGGGACGGACCCAACACTGAAGCTTTCTTT. Translation gives CASSRDGPNTEAFF.

This clonotype has at least ten counts. The genes are TRBV2 and TRBJ2-2, with 11 nucleotides matching TRBD2. The germline CDR1 and CDR2 sequences are SNHLY and FYNNEI. The CDR3 loop spans 18 amino acids. Germline trimming cut 0 bases from V and 6 bases from J; bases unmatched to any gene: 9. The CDR3: CASSEARISGGAPGELFF. The CDR3 coding sequence is TGTGCCAGCAGTGAAGCCCGCATTAGCGGGGGGGCCCCCGGGGAGCTGTTTTTT.

This clonotype was seen at least ten times. The V call is TRBV19, the J call TRBJ1-1, with 8 bases matching TRBD1. The CDR3 extends over 21 amino acids. CDR1 is LNHDA and CDR2 is SQIVND in the germline V gene (reference sequence). Losses at the gene ends were 1 base for V and 0 bases for J; bases not matched to a gene: 19. The chain's CDR3 is CASSIGPTRGLSRWMNTEAFF. For the CDR3, the DNA is TGTGCCAGTAGTATAGGGCCCACCAGGGGGCTCTCTCGCTGGATGAACACTGAAGCTTTCTTT.

On this clonotype: This may arise from a read error, as a much more abundant clone is one base away. Without the conserved terminal phenylalanine or tryptophan, this CDR3 likely stems from a read error. The gene calls are TRBV28 and TRBJ1-2; 7 bases are shared with TRBD1. Germline V gives CDR1 MDHEN, CDR2 SYDVKM. The J segment lost 7 bases and the V segment lost 6 bases, leaving 8 bases of the junction unmatched. The CDR3 is 13 residues long. CDR3 protein: CASRTGLIPGYTY. For the CDR3, the DNA is TGTGCCAGCAGGACAGGGCTTATCCCTGGCTACACCTAC.

This clonotype was seen many times. The gene calls are TRBV11-2 and TRBJ2-5; D remains unclear. The CDR3 has 13 residues. Trimming stripped 3 bases from V and 5 bases from J, with 10 bases between. Germline V gene lookup returns CDR1 SGHAT and CDR2 FQNNGV. CDR3 in DNA: TGTGCCAGCAGCTTCGACAATTTTGAGACCCAGTACTTC. Translation: CASSFDNFETQYF.

The chain couples TRBV5-1 to TRBJ2-7; D might be TRBD2 (5 bases). The CDR3 spans 15 residues. Trimming removed 0 bases from V and 2 bases from J, with 12 bases in between. The V gene's germline CDR1 is SGHRS and CDR2 YFSETQ. DNA of the CDR3: TGCGCCAGCAGCTTGGTTAGCGCCGAAGCCTACGAGCAGTACTTC. This codes for CASSLVSAEAYEQYF.

This clonotype was counted ten times or more. The gene calls are TRBV30 and TRBJ1-2; 8 nucleotides line up with TRBD1. V shed 2 bases and J 4 bases; nucleotides not matched to a gene: 12. Per the germline V gene, CDR1 is GTSNPN and CDR2 is SVGIG (reference sequence). The CDR3 is 16 residues long. The CDR3 region is CAWSLTRTGRGYGYTF. CDR3 DNA: TGTGCCTGGAGTTTAACAAGGACAGGGAGGGGCTATGGCTACACCTTC.

The chain has TRBV18 and TRBJ2-5; D possibly corresponds to TRBD2 (6 bases). This CDR3 spans 15 amino acids. With 2 bases removed from V and 5 bases from J, the gap between germline ends came to 15 bases. The germline V gene has CDR1 KGHSH and CDR2 LQKENI. The CDR3 here is CASSPLGGRFETQYF. The CDR3 bases are TGTGCCAGCTCACCATTGGGGGGAAGATTTGAGACCCAGTACTTC.

The table lists this clonotype with many counts. The genes are TRBV7-9 and TRBJ1-6, with D unresolved. The CDR3 length is 18 residues. The germline V and J ends were trimmed by 5 bases and 0 bases, with 17 bases remaining between them. Germline V gives CDR1 SEHNR, CDR2 FQNEAQ (reference sequence). CDR3 residues: CASSRYSPRYSYNSPLHF. The CDR3 region has the DNA TGTGCCAGCAGCAGATACTCCCCGAGGTACTCCTATAATTCACCCCTCCACTTT.

This clonotype was counted ten times or more. The chain uses TRBV20-1 and TRBJ2-1; 8 nucleotides line up with TRBD2. J lost 4 bases, V lost 0 bases, and 5 bases had no gene match. This CDR3 region has 15 residues. The germline V gene has CDR1 DFQATT and CDR2 SNEGSKA (reference sequence). The CDR3 loop is CSARDPRGGYNEQFF. The CDR3 nucleotides are TGCAGTGCTAGAGATCCCCGGGGGGGGTACAATGAGCAGTTCTTC.

This clonotype was counted at least ten times. The chain has TRBV28 and TRBJ1-1, with 8 bases identical to TRBD1. Trimming at V came to 3 bases and at J to 5 bases, leaving 14 bases not matched to a gene. CDR1 and CDR2 from the germline V gene are MDHEN and SYDVKM. This CDR3 comprises 17 residues. The chain's CDR3 is CASSFGDRSLVWTEAFF. In DNA, the CDR3 is TGTGCCAGCAGTTTTGGGGACAGGTCTTTGGTGTGGACTGAAGCTTTCTTT.

This clonotype was found many times. The rearrangement joins TRBV7-9 to TRBJ1-4, with 11 bases fitting TRBD1. The J segment lost 6 bases and the V segment lost 5 bases, leaving 11 bases of the junction unmatched. Per germline, CDR1 SEHNR and CDR2 FQNEAQ (reference sequence). CDR3 length equals 17 residues. CDR3 residues: CASSPDRGLGNDEKLFF. The CDR3 DNA reads as TGTGCCAGCAGCCCGGACAGGGGGCTAGGAAATGATGAAAAACTGTTTTTT.

This clonotype was seen a few times. This chain connects TRBV4-2 to TRBJ2-7; 7 bases map to TRBD2. Looked up from germline, CDR1 is LGHNA and CDR2 is YNFKEQ. Trimming took 3 bases from V and 0 from J; bases not matched to a gene: 2. The CDR3 runs 14 residues. The CDR3 bases are TGTGCCAGCAGCCATAGCGGGTACTCCTACGAGCAGTACTTC. Protein sequence: CASSHSGYSYEQYF.

This clonotype was picked up many times. This sequence joins TRBV11-2 and TRBJ2-3; no clear D gene. V was pared by 3 bases and J by 2 bases, with 9 bases between. This CDR3 comprises 14 residues. Germline V gives CDR1 SGHAT, CDR2 FQNNGV. CDR3 sequence reads: CASSFGRFTDTQYF. CDR3 bases: TGTGCCAGCAGCTTTGGCCGATTCACAGATACGCAGTATTTT. Full variable domain (rest looked up from reference TRBV11-2 and TRBJ2-3): EAGVAQSPRYKIIEKRQSVAFWCNPISGHATLYWYQQILGQGPKLLIQFQNNGVVDDSQLPKDRFSAERLKGVDSTLKIQPAKLEDSAVYLCASSFGRFTDTQYFGPGTRLTVL.

The table lists this clonotype with many counts. The genes are TRBV19 and TRBJ2-2; D uncertain. CDR1 is LNHDA, CDR2 SQIVND, per germline (reference sequence). CDR3 length equals 13 residues. V lost 7 bases to trimming and J lost 0 bases, with 6 bases between them. CDR3 DNA sequence: TGTGCCAGTAAGTCCTCGAACACCGGGGAGCTGTTTTTT. Amino acid sequence: CASKSSNTGELFF.

This clonotype was seen repeatedly, ten times or more. The V gene is TRBV5-6, the J gene TRBJ1-1; no reliable D call. The CDR3 runs to 16 residues. Per the germline V gene, CDR1 is SGHDT and CDR2 is YYEEEE. V lost 0 bases, J lost 3 bases, and 15 bases lay in between. The CDR3: CASSLAGRPADTEAFF. CDR3 nucleotide sequence: TGTGCCAGCAGCTTGGCCGGACGCCCTGCGGACACTGAAGCTTTCTTT.

This clonotype has just a few counts. V usage is TRBV9 and J usage is TRBJ2-7, with 7 bases aligning to TRBD2. CDR1 and CDR2 from the germline V gene are SGDLS and YYNGEE. The V gene end was trimmed by 0 bases and the J gene end by 2 bases; junction bases not matched to a gene: 11. This CDR3 region has 17 residues. CDR3 in DNA: TGTGCCAGCAGCGTAGGAGCGGGGTCAGGGTCCCCCTACGAGCAGTACTTC. Translation: CASSVGAGSGSPYEQYF.

In the case of this clonotype: One base away lies a much larger clone, so this may be a sequencing read error. The conserved closing phenylalanine or tryptophan is absent in this CDR3, likely reflecting a read error. V usage is TRBV6-5 and J usage is TRBJ2-3, with D maybe TRBD2 (6 bases). The CDR3 has 13 amino acids. Germline CDR1 MNHEY, CDR2 SVGAGI. Trimming cost V 5 bases and J 10 bases, with 16 bases left between them. CDR3 DNA sequence: TGTGCCAGCAGTCCAACTAGCCCCCCTTCGCAGTATTCT. It is translated as CASSPTSPPSQYS.

This clonotype was counted a few times. V is TRBV9 and J is TRBJ1-2; D may be TRBD1 (6 bases). Germline-derived CDR1 and CDR2 are SGDLS and YYNGEE. The CDR3 is 16 residues long. V lost 0 bases to trimming and J lost 8 bases, with 20 bases between them. The CDR3 region has the DNA TGTGCCAGCAGCGTAGCGGCCCAGGGGAGCCCGGGCGGCTACACCTTC. Protein sequence: CASSVAAQGSPGGYTF.

This clonotype occurred many times. The chain joins TRBV20-1 to TRBJ1-1; TRBD1 might be the D (6 bases). Germline V gene lookup returns CDR1 DFQATT and CDR2 SNEGSKA (reference sequence). The CDR3 runs to 13 residues. Trimming cost V 6 bases and J 8 bases, with 19 bases left between them. The CDR3 region is CSAPPLTGVEAFF. The CDR3 DNA reads as TGCAGTGCGCCCCCCCTGACAGGAGTAGAAGCTTTCTTT.

This rearrangement joins TRBV5-6 to TRBJ2-1, with 7 bases fitting TRBD2. The CDR3 is made up of 17 amino acids. The germline CDR1 and CDR2 sequences are SGHDT and YYEEEE. The junction had 6 bases not matched to a gene; V was cut back by 0 bases and J by 0 bases. CDR3 loop: CASSLAAGLHSYNEQFF. The CDR3 nucleotides read TGTGCCAGCAGCTTGGCAGCGGGACTCCACTCCTACAATGAGCAGTTCTTC.

This clonotype was recorded at least ten times. The gene calls are TRBV3-1 and TRBJ2-1; 7 nucleotides align to TRBD1. Trimming cost V 0 bases and J 5 bases; bases outside gene matches: 10. Germline CDR1 and CDR2: LGHDT and YNNKEL (reference sequence). The length of the CDR3 is 17 residues. The CDR3 DNA sequence: TGTGCCAGCAGCCAAGATCGAGGGGCGCAGGGGGACAATGAGCAGTTCTTC. Its protein product is CASSQDRGAQGDNEQFF.

This clonotype was counted ten times or more. The V and J genes are TRBV4-3 and TRBJ2-3; TRBD2 agrees at 8 bases. V lost 4 bases to trimming and J lost 4 bases; unmatched junction nucleotides: 7. Germline V gives CDR1 LGHNA, CDR2 YSLEER. The CDR3 totals 15 residues. The CDR3 reads CASSPLAGGPDTQYF. Written as DNA, the CDR3 is TGCGCCAGCAGCCCTCTGGCGGGGGGACCAGATACGCAGTATTTT.

This clonotype was found many times. The CDR3 loop is CASSLLGGGSDTQYF. The CDR3 region has the DNA TGTGCCAGCAGTTTATTGGGGGGGGGATCAGATACGCAGTATTTT. This chain connects TRBV27 to TRBJ2-3; TRBD2 matches at 7 bases. Trimming at V came to 1 base and at J to 4 bases, leaving 5 bases not matched to a gene. This CDR3 contains 15 residues. Looked up from germline, CDR1 is MNHEY and CDR2 is SMNVEV (reference sequence).

There are many counts of this clonotype. The V call is TRBV4-1, the J call TRBJ2-2, with 10 bases lining up with TRBD1. The CDR3 runs 16 residues. Germline values: CDR1 MGHRA, CDR2 YSYEKL. The V gene end was trimmed by 4 bases and the J gene end by 5 bases; junction bases not matched to a gene: 7. The CDR3 is CASSRWGQGNTGELFF. The CDR3 bases are TGCGCCAGCAGCCGTTGGGGACAGGGGAATACCGGGGAGCTGTTTTTT.

The chain links TRBV2 to TRBJ2-5; D is ambiguous. CDR3 length: 13 amino acids. Germline CDR1 reads SNHLY; CDR2 reads FYNNEI. The V gene lost 5 bases and the J gene lost 10 bases, with 17 bases spanning the gap. CDR3 sequence: CASSPDTSRFQYF. The CDR3, as DNA: TGTGCCAGCAGTCCCGACACATCCCGGTTCCAGTACTTC.

This clonotype was seen a few times. V gene TRBV6-1 combines with J gene TRBJ2-3; D is unclear. There are 15 residues in the CDR3. V lost 6 bases and J lost 3, with 16 bases in between. Looked up from germline, CDR1 is MNHNS and CDR2 is SASEGT. CDR3 protein: CASSPFRVMTDTQYF. CDR3 bases: TGTGCCAGCAGCCCGTTTCGAGTGATGACAGATACGCAGTATTTT.

This clonotype was recorded at least ten times. This chain joins TRBV2 and TRBJ1-1, with TRBD1 as a possible D gene (5 bases). Germline V gene sequence: CDR1 SNHLY, CDR2 FYNNEI. Trimming shortened V by 0 bases and J by 0 bases, and 5 bases separated the two germline ends. The CDR3 contains 14 residues. CDR3 region: CASSEATVNTEAFF. The CDR3 nucleotides are TGTGCCAGCAGTGAAGCGACAGTGAACACTGAAGCTTTCTTT.

DNA of the CDR3: TGTGCCAGCAGTTTAGCTGGCCTTGGAGGCGGGCAGCCCCAGCATTTT. It codes for CASSLAGLGGGQPQHF. The chain links TRBV12-3 or TRBV12-4 to TRBJ1-5; D remains ambiguous. The V and J ends lost 0 bases and 7 bases respectively, with 16 bases between them. The CDR3 covers 16 residues.